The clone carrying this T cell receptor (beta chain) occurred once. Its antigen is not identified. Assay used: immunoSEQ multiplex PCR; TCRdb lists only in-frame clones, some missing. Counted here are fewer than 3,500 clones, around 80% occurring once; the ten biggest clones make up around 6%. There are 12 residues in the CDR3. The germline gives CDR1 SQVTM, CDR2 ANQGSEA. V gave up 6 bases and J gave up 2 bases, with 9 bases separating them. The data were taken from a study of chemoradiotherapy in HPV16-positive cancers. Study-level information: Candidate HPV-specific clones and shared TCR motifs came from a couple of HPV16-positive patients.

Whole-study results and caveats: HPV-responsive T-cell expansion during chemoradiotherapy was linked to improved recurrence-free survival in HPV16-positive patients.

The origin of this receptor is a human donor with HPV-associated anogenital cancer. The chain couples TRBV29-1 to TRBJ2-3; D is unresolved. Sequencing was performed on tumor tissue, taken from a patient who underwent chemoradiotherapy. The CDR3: CSVSGFTDTQYF. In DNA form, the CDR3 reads TGCAGCGTATCAGGATTCACAGATACGCAGTATTTT.